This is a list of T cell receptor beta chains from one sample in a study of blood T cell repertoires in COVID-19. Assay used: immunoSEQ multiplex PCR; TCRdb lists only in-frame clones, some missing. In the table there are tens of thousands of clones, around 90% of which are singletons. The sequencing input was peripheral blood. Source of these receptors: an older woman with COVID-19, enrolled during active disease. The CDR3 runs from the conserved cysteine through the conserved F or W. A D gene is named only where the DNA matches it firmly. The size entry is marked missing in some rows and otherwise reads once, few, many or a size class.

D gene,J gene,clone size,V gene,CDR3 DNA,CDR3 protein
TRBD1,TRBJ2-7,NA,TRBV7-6,TGTGCCAGCAGCTTAGCCGGGACAGGGTTCCCCGAGCAGTACTTC,CASSLAGTGFPEQYF
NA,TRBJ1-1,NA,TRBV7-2,TGTGCCAGCAGCCTAACAGGGACCACTGAAGCTTTCTTT,CASSLTGTTEAFF
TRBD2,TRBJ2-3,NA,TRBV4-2,TGTGCCAGCAGCCAGGGGGGGGACACAGATACGCAGTATTTT,CASSQGGDTDTQYF
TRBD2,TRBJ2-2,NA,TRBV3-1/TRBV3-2,TGTGCCAGCAGCTCACCCGGACTAGCGGGGATGAACACCGGGGAGCTGTTTTTT,CASSSPGLAGMNTGELFF
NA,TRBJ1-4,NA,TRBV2,TGTGCCAGCAGTATAGGACAGTCAACTAATGAAAAACTGTTTTTT,CASSIGQSTNEKLFF
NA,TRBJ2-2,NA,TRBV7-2,TGTGCCAGCAGCTTAGCTGGTAGCGGGAACACCGGGGAGCTGTTTTTT,CASSLAGSGNTGELFF
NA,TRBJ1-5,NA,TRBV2,TGTGCCAGCAGTGGGGACGGGGGAAATCAGCCCCAGCATTTT,CASSGDGGNQPQHF
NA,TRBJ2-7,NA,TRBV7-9,TGTGCCAGCAACCCCGCCCACAGGGCCAGCTACGAGCAGTACTTC,CASNPAHRASYEQYF
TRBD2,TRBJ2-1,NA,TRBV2,TGTGCCAGCAGTCTACTAGCGGGGGCTGCTAATGAGCAGTTCTTC,CASSLLAGAANEQFF
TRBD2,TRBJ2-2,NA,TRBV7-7,TGTGCCAGCAGCTTAGTCCCAGCGGGGGGGCGGAACACCGGGGAGCTGTTTTTT,CASSLVPAGGRNTGELFF
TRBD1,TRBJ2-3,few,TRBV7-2,TGTGCCAGCAGCTTAGCTTTCCGGGGACAGGGGTCAGATACGCAGTATTTT,CASSLAFRGQGSDTQYF
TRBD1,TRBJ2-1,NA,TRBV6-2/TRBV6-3,TGTGCCAGCAGTTACCTGCCACGGACAGGGGGCTCCTACAATGAGCAGTTCTTC,CASSYLPRTGGSYNEQFF
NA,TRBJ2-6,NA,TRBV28,TGTGCCAGCAACGGGGGCTCTGGGGCCAACGTCCTGACTTTC,CASNGGSGANVLTF
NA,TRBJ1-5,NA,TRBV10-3,TGTGCCATCAGTGAGTCGCAGGGCGGTCTCAGTCAGCCCCAGCATTTT,CAISESQGGLSQPQHF
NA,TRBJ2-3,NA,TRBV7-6,TGTGCCAGCACCAAGATCGCCTCAGCGGGTCGCACAGATACGCAGTATTTT,CASTKIASAGRTDTQYF
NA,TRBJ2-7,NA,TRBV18,TGTGCCAGCTCACCAGTAGGAGGCGAGCAGTACTTC,CASSPVGGEQYF
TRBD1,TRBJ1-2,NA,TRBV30,TGTGCCTTCTCCGGGGACAGGTCAAACTATGGCTACACCTTC,CAFSGDRSNYGYTF
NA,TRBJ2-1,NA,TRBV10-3,TGTGCCATCAGTGTTACGAGGGTCGATGAGCAGTTCTTC,CAISVTRVDEQFF
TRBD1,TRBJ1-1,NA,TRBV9,TGTGCCAGCAGCTCTTGGACAGGGGAGGCCACTGAAGCTTTCTTT,CASSSWTGEATEAFF
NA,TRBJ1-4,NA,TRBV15,TGTGCCACCAGCAGAGATCTAGCCAGATATAATGAAAAACTGTTTTTT,CATSRDLARYNEKLFF
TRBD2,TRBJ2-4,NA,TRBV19,TGTGCCAGTAGTATCAGCGGGAGCCTCCGTGCCAAAAACATTCAGTACTTC,CASSISGSLRAKNIQYF
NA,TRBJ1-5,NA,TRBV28,TGTGCCAGCAGTCTCCGACACAGTTTCAATCAGCCCCAGCATTTT,CASSLRHSFNQPQHF
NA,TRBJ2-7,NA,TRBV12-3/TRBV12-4,TGTGCCAGCAGTCCCACCAGAGGCAAGGAGTACTTC,CASSPTRGKEYF
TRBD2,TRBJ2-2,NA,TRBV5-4,TGTGCCAGCAGCTTGGGGCTAGCGGGGGCCGGGGAGCTGTTTTTT,CASSLGLAGAGELFF
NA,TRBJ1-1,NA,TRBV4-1,TGCGCCAGCAGCCCAGACGGGGGAGCAGGCACTGAAGCTTTCTTT,CASSPDGGAGTEAFF
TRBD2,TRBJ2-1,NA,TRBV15,TGTGCCACCAGCAGAGACCGGACTAGCGGAAATGAGCAGTTCTTC,CATSRDRTSGNEQFF
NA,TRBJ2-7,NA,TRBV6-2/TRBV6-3,TGTGCCAGCAGTTGGGCAATCAACGAGCAGTACTTC,CASSWAINEQYF
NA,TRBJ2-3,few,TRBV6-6,TGTGCCAGCAGTTGGGGAGCGGCAGATACGCAGTATTTT,CASSWGAADTQYF
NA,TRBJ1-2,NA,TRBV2,TGTGCCAGCAGAAGGGGCTATGGCTACACCTTC,CASRRGYGYTF
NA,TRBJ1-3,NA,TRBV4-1,TGCGCCAGCAGCCAAACCAGGGACTCTGGAAACACCATATATTTT,CASSQTRDSGNTIYF
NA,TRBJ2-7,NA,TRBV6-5,TGTGCCAGCAGCGCCACCGGGGGCTCCTACGAGCAGTACTTC,CASSATGGSYEQYF
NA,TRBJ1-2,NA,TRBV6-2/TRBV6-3,TGTGCCAGCAGTTACTCGAGTTCGCGGGACGCTGGTGCTAACTATGGCTACACCTTC,CASSYSSSRDAGANYGYTF
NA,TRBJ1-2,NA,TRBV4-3,TGCGCCAGCAGCCAAGTTTTAGGGACACCATATGGCTACACCTTC,CASSQVLGTPYGYTF
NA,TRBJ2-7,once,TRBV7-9,TGTGCCAGCAGCTACCCCCCTGGCCTCTCCTACGAGCAGTACTTC,CASSYPPGLSYEQYF